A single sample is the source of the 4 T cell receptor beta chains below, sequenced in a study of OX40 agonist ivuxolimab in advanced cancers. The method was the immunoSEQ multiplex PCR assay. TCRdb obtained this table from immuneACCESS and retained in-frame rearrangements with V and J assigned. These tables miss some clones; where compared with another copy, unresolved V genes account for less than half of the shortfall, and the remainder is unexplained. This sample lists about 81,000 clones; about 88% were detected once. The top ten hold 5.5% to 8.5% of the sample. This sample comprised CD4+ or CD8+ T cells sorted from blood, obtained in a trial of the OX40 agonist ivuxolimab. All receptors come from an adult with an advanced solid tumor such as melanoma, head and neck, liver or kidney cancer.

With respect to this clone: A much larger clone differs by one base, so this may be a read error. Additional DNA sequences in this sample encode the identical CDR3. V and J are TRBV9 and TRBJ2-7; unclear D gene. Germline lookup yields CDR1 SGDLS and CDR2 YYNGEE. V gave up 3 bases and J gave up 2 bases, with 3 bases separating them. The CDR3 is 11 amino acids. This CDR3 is CASSDTYEQYF. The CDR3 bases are TGTGCCAGCAGCGATACCTACGAGCAGTACTTC.

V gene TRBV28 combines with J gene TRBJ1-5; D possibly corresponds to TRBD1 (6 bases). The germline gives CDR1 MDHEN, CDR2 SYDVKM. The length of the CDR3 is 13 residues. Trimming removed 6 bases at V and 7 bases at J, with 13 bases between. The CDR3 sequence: CASSPLQGQPQHF. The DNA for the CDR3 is TGTGCCAGCAGCCCCTTACAGGGCCAGCCCCAGCATTTT.

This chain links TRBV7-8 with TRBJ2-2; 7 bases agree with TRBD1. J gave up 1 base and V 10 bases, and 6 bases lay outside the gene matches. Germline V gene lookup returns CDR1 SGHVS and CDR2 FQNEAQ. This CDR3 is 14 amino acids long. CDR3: CATTGTENTGELFF. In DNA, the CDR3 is TGTGCCACCACTGGGACAGAGAACACCGGGGAGCTGTTTTTT.

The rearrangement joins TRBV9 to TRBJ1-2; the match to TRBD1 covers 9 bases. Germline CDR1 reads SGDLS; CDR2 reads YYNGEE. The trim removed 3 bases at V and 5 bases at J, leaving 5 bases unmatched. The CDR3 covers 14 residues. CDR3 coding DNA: TGTGCCAGCAGCGACCCGGGACAGGGATATGGCTACACCTTC. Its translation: CASSDPGQGYGYTF. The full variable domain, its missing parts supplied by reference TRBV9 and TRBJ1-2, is DSGVTQTPKHLITATGQRVTLRCSPRSGDLSVYWYQQSLDQGLQFLIQYYNGEERAKGNILERFSAQQFPDLHSELNLSSLELGDSALYFCASSDPGQGYGYTFGSGTRLTVV.